Presented here are 3 T cell receptor beta chains from one specimen sequenced in a study of beta chain features in type 1 diabetes. Expressed TCRB transcripts were sequenced after all isolated RNA was converted to cDNA. Generated by immunoSEQ multiplex PCR, the TCRdb table keeps only in-frame clones and is missing some. The table has roughly 300,000 clones, 7% to 9% seen once. Specimen: central memory CD4+ T cells from blood. The source is a woman aged 18 to 35 in good health.

This chain joins TRBV18 and TRBJ1-1; 7 bases are shared with TRBD1. Losses at the gene ends were 3 bases for V and 1 base for J; bases not matched to a gene: 11. Germline values: CDR1 KGHSH, CDR2 LQKENI. This CDR3 has 17 amino acids. CDR3 coding DNA: TGTGCCAGCTCACCCAGGCGCAGGGGGGAAGCGAACACTGAAGCTTTCTTT. Protein: CASSPRRRGEANTEAFF.

The V gene is TRBV6-1, the J gene TRBJ2-7; D is unresolved. The germline V and J ends were trimmed by 1 base and 4 bases, with 8 bases remaining between them. From germline, CDR1 is MNHNS and CDR2 SASEGT. This CDR3 has 13 residues. For the CDR3, the DNA is TGTGCCAGCAGTGAAGAGGACGCTTACGAGCAGTACTTC. Protein product: CASSEEDAYEQYF.

This clone was picked up a small number of times. The rearrangement joins TRBV9 to TRBJ2-7; D not resolved. The length of the CDR3 is 15 residues. Germline V gene sequence: CDR1 SGDLS, CDR2 YYNGEE. V was pared by 4 bases and J by 3 bases, with 17 bases between. CDR3 coding DNA: TGTGCCAGCAGCCAAGACCCGGGTACCCTCTACGAGCAGTACTTC. It encodes CASSQDPGTLYEQYF. Combining the CDR3 with reference TRBV9 and TRBJ2-7 gives the whole variable domain DSGVTQTPKHLITATGQRVTLRCSPRSGDLSVYWYQQSLDQGLQFLIQYYNGEERAKGNILERFSAQQFPDLHSELNLSSLELGDSALYFCASSQDPGTLYEQYFGPGTRLTVT.